The next 32 T cell receptor beta chains were all read from a single sample in a study of CD8+CD57+ T cells in acquired aplastic anemia. Genomic DNA served as template for TCR beta VDJ and CDR3 profiling. TCRdb re-analysed the reads in MiXCR, keeping a single row per CDR3 protein. The sample yields roughly 150,000 distinct CDR3 sequences, 40% to 50% seen once. The sequenced patients had an expansion of CD8+CD57+ cells seen by flow cytometry. The sample comprised sorted CD4+, CD8+, or CD8+CD57+ T cells (not recorded which) from PBMCs. These receptors were taken from a human donor with aplastic anemia.

This clonotype was seen ten or more times. CDR3 sequence reads: CASSRRYTGELFF. DNA of the CDR3: TGTGCCAGCAGCCGTCGGTACACCGGGGAGCTGTTTTTT. The chain joins TRBV11-1 to TRBJ2-2; unclear D gene. The CDR3 extends over 13 amino acids. V shed 5 bases and J shed 3 bases, with 7 bases lying between them. The germline V gene encodes CDR1 SGHAT and CDR2 FQDESV (reference sequence).

V usage is TRBV29-1 and J usage is TRBJ1-4; D is ambiguous. Germline values: CDR1 SQVTM, CDR2 ANQGSEA. V lost 5 bases, J lost 5 bases, and 12 bases lay in between. CDR3 length equals 13 residues. In nucleotides, the CDR3 is TGCAGCGTTCTTTACAGACTCAATGAAAAACTGTTTTTT. This gives the protein CSVLYRLNEKLFF.

This clonotype showed up many times. The chain carries TRBV12-3 or TRBV12-4 and TRBJ1-1; 7 positions agree with TRBD1. After removal of 3 bases from V and 4 bases from J, the junction contained 8 bases not matched to a gene. This CDR3 has 15 amino acids. For the CDR3, the DNA is TGTGCCAGCAGTTTGTCAGGGGGTCGGGGCACTGAAGCTTTCTTT. Translation gives CASSLSGGRGTEAFF.

This clonotype was recorded only once. The chain carries TRBV10-1 and TRBJ2-3, with D perhaps TRBD1 (5 bases). Germline V lookup: CDR1 WNHNN, CDR2 SYGVQD (reference sequence). Trimming stripped 0 bases from V and 5 bases from J, with 6 bases between. The CDR3 sequence is 13 residues long. The CDR3: CASSESGVDTQYF. In nucleotides, the CDR3 is TGCGCCAGCAGTGAGTCAGGGGTAGATACGCAGTATTTT.

The rearrangement links TRBV2 to TRBJ2-1; D gene uncertain. With 7 bases removed from V and 2 bases from J, the gap between germline ends came to 12 bases. CDR1 and CDR2 from the germline V gene are SNHLY and FYNNEI. CDR3 size: 14 residues. CDR3 bases: TGTGCCAGCATTCCAGCCCGCCCCTACAATGAGCAGTTCTTC. This sequence encodes CASIPARPYNEQFF.

This CDR3 reads CASSHEYETQYF. The CDR3 nucleotides are TGTGCCAGCAGTCACGAGTACGAGACCCAGTACTTC. The gene calls are TRBV13 and TRBJ2-5; D gene uncertain. V lost 6 bases and J 5 bases, leaving 10 bases between the germline ends. The CDR3 is 12 residues long. Germline lookup yields CDR1 PRHDT and CDR2 FYEKMQ (reference sequence).

A few counts support this clonotype. The rearrangement links TRBV30 to TRBJ2-3, with a weak D call TRBD2 (5 bases). V was shortened by 3 bases and J by 3 bases, with 13 bases between the two germline ends. CDR3 length: 14 residues. Germline V gives CDR1 GTSNPN, CDR2 SVGIG (reference sequence). This chain's CDR3 is CAWRAGLGTDTQYF. CDR3 sequence (DNA): TGTGCCTGGAGGGCGGGTCTCGGGACAGATACGCAGTATTTT.

This clonotype was counted only a few times. The V call is TRBV18, the J call TRBJ2-7; 9 bases fit TRBD2. Germline lookup yields CDR1 KGHSH and CDR2 LQKENI. The CDR3 runs to 15 residues. J lost 6 bases, V lost 3 bases, and 9 bases had no gene match. Here the CDR3 DNA reads TGTGCCAGCTCACCCAATAGCGGGAGCCTGGGCGAGCAGTACTTC. Amino acids: CASSPNSGSLGEQYF.

The chain has TRBV2 and TRBJ2-1, with D perhaps matching TRBD1 (5 bases). Germline CDR1 SNHLY, CDR2 FYNNEI. CDR3 size: 13 residues. Between the trimmed V and J ends, which lost 4 bases and 8 bases, there was a span of 12 bases. This CDR3 is CASSVGLDYEQFF. The DNA for the CDR3 is TGTGCCAGCAGTGTGGGGCTAGATTATGAGCAGTTCTTC.

This clonotype was detected ten times or more. This chain connects TRBV6-2 or TRBV6-3 to TRBJ2-3, with 7 positions matching TRBD2. This CDR3 has 17 residues. J lost 1 base, V lost 2 bases, and 9 bases had no gene match. From germline, CDR1 is MNHEY and CDR2 SVGEGT. CDR3 DNA sequence: TGTGCCAGCAGTTACGGCCCACTAGCGACACGCACAGATACGCAGTATTTT. Translation gives CASSYGPLATRTDTQYF.

This clonotype was detected a few times. This sequence may be a read error, since a much larger clone differs from it by one base. V gene TRBV10-2 combines with J gene TRBJ2-7, with no clear D. This CDR3 has 14 amino acids. CDR1 and CDR2 (germline): WSHSY, SAAADI. CDR3 residues: CASSEARWYCEQYF. CDR3 nucleotide sequence: TGTGCCAGCAGTGAGGCAAGGTGGTACTGCGAGCAGTACTTC.

The chain links TRBV20-1 to TRBJ2-5; a weak D match, TRBD2 (5 bases). Germline values: CDR1 DFQATT, CDR2 SNEGSKA (reference sequence). V lost 4 bases to trimming and J lost 2 bases, with 8 bases between them. This CDR3 region has 12 residues. The CDR3 spells CSAKSGQETQYF. The CDR3 DNA sequence: TGCAGTGCTAAAAGCGGTCAAGAGACCCAGTACTTC.

This clonotype was seen repeatedly, ten times or more. The chain carries TRBV20-1 and TRBJ1-5; D call uncertain. V gave up 1 base and J gave up 4 bases, with 8 bases separating them. CDR1 is DFQATT and CDR2 is SNEGSKA in the germline V gene (reference sequence). The CDR3 is 13 residues long. The CDR3 sequence is CSARGQPNQPQHF. The CDR3 DNA reads TGCAGTGCTAGAGGACAACCGAATCAGCCCCAGCATTTT.

The chain uses TRBV27 and TRBJ2-7, with 9 positions matching TRBD1. J gave up 3 bases and V 2 bases, and 11 bases lay outside the gene matches. The CDR3 length is 17 residues. The germline V gene has CDR1 MNHEY and CDR2 SMNVEV (reference sequence). The CDR3 nucleotides are TGTGCCAGCAGTTTAGGGGAGTCGGAGACAGGGGGCTACGAGCAGTACTTC. The encoded protein is CASSLGESETGGYEQYF.

V and J are TRBV6-2 or TRBV6-3 and TRBJ1-6; possible D gene TRBD1, 6 bases. The germline CDR1 and CDR2 sequences are MNHEY and SVGEGT. Trimming cost V 3 bases and J 7 bases, with 10 bases left between them. The CDR3 is made up of 14 amino acids. The CDR3 here is CASSYLQGNSPLHF. The CDR3 DNA reads as TGTGCCAGCAGTTATCTCCAGGGGAATTCACCCCTCCACTTT.

In this sample, this clonotype turned up many times. The chain couples TRBV5-5 to TRBJ2-5, with D perhaps matching TRBD1 or TRBD2 (5 bases each). The length of the CDR3 is 18 residues. V was cut by 2 bases and J by 4 bases, with 24 bases left in between. Looked up from germline, CDR1 is SGHKS and CDR2 is YYEKEE (reference sequence). Here the CDR3 reads CASSFRTSFQGAGETQYF. The CDR3, as DNA: TGTGCCAGCAGCTTCAGAACGAGTTTCCAGGGAGCCGGAGAGACCCAGTACTTC. The full variable domain, rest sourced from reference TRBV5-5 and TRBJ2-5, is DAGVTQSPTHLIKTRGQQVTLRCSPISGHKSVSWYQQVLGQGPQFIFQYYEKEERGRGNFPDRFSARQFPNYSSELNVNALLLGDSALYLCASSFRTSFQGAGETQYFGPGTRLLVL.

This sequence joins TRBV18 and TRBJ2-3; D remains unclear. The CDR3 is 14 residues long. V was clipped by 3 bases and J by 4 bases, with 11 bases between them. The V gene's germline CDR1 is KGHSH and CDR2 LQKENI. In DNA, the CDR3 is TGTGCCAGCTCACCCCCACCCAATCCAGATACGCAGTATTTT. Residues: CASSPPPNPDTQYF.

V gene TRBV20-1 combines with J gene TRBJ1-1, with D possibly TRBD1 on 5 matching bases. The V and J ends lost 7 bases and 4 bases respectively, with 13 bases between them. CDR1 and CDR2 from the germline V gene are DFQATT and SNEGSKA (reference sequence). This CDR3 spans 12 amino acids. In DNA form, the CDR3 reads TGCAGTGTCGCCCCAGGGAGCACTGAAGCTTTCTTT. It is translated as CSVAPGSTEAFF.

The chain has TRBV30 and TRBJ1-1; D may be TRBD1 (6 bases). V lost 0 bases and J lost 1, with 21 bases in between. Germline lookup yields CDR1 GTSNPN and CDR2 SVGIG (reference sequence). The CDR3 runs 18 residues. The CDR3: CAWSVSPRGLPQNTEAFF. Written as DNA, the CDR3 is TGTGCCTGGAGTGTATCACCTAGGGGGTTGCCTCAGAACACTGAAGCTTTCTTT.

The V gene is TRBV2, the J gene TRBJ2-1, with D tentatively TRBD1 (5 bases). The germline gives CDR1 SNHLY, CDR2 FYNNEI. Trimming stripped 7 bases from V and 4 bases from J, with 14 bases between. The length of the CDR3 is 14 residues. The CDR3 nucleotides read TGTGCCAGCAAGAGACAGTCCGGGTACAATGAGCAGTTCTTC. This codes for CASKRQSGYNEQFF. Filled out from reference TRBV2 and TRBJ2-1, the complete variable domain reads EPEVTQTPSHQVTQMGQEVILRCVPISNHLYFYWYRQILGQKVEFLVSFYNNEISEKSEIFDDQFSVERPDGSNFTLKIRSTKLEDSAMYFCASKRQSGYNEQFFGPGTRLTVL.

The chain carries TRBV2 and TRBJ2-7; 7 bases map to TRBD2. With V trimmed by 6 bases and J by 0 bases, 5 bases remained unmatched. The CDR3 covers 14 residues. The germline V gene encodes CDR1 SNHLY and CDR2 FYNNEI. The CDR3 nucleotides read TGTGCCAGCAGGGTGGCGGGAGCCTCCTACGAGCAGTACTTC. Its translation is CASRVAGASYEQYF.

This clonotype was counted at least ten times. The V call is TRBV12-3 or TRBV12-4, the J call TRBJ2-2; the match to TRBD2 covers 7 bases. This CDR3 has 15 residues. J was trimmed by 0 bases and V by 5 bases; bases with no gene match: 3. DNA for the CDR3: TGTGCCAGCAGTAGACTAGCCACGAACACCGGGGAGCTGTTTTTT. It encodes CASSRLATNTGELFF.

This clonotype came up many times. V and J are TRBV15 and TRBJ2-1; tentatively, D is TRBD2 (5 bases). Germline values: CDR1 LNHNV, CDR2 YYDKDF (reference sequence). V lost 4 bases, J lost 0 bases, and 13 bases lay in between. The length of the CDR3 is 16 residues. The CDR3 loop reads CATSTLALDSYNEQFF. The CDR3 DNA sequence: TGTGCCACCAGCACCCTAGCACTCGACTCCTACAATGAGCAGTTCTTC.

The chain recombines TRBV5-1 with TRBJ2-1, with D tentatively TRBD2 (6 bases). Germline V gives CDR1 SGHRS, CDR2 YFSETQ. CDR3 length: 16 amino acids. Trimming left V 0 bases short and J 2 bases short, with 12 bases between. In DNA, the CDR3 is TGCGCCAGCAGCTTGGCCACAGGACTAACCTACAATGAGCAGTTCTTC. Translation gives CASSLATGLTYNEQFF.

There are many counts of this clonotype. The J gene is TRBJ2-4, the V gene TRBV20-1; possibly TRBD1 for D (5 bases). The CDR3 is 14 residues long. V was clipped by 5 bases and J by 0 bases, with 11 bases between them. Germline CDR1 DFQATT, CDR2 SNEGSKA (reference sequence). This CDR3 is CSAGTGEAKNIQYF. CDR3 bases: TGCAGTGCTGGAACAGGAGAAGCCAAAAACATTCAGTACTTC.

The chain couples TRBV29-1 to TRBJ1-1; D may be TRBD1 (6 bases). Germline values: CDR1 SQVTM, CDR2 ANQGSEA. Trimming left V 3 bases short and J 6 bases short, with 14 bases between. The CDR3 is 13 amino acids. The CDR3 nucleotides are TGCAGCGTTGAGATACAGGGTTGGGCTGAAGCTTTCTTT. It encodes CSVEIQGWAEAFF.

A note on this clonotype: A single base separates this from a much larger clone, so it may be a read error. The V and J genes are TRBV6-2 or TRBV6-3 and TRBJ2-7, with TRBD2 matching 13 bases. With 8 bases clipped from V and 6 bases from J, the junction kept 10 bases outside the gene matches. Germline CDR1 reads MNHEY; CDR2 reads SVGEGT. The CDR3 is made up of 15 amino acids. Here the CDR3 DNA reads TGTGCCAGCGGAACGGGACTAGCGGGAATCTCCGAGCAGTACTTC. As protein: CASGTGLAGISEQYF.

This clonotype was observed many times. The genes are TRBV7-2 and TRBJ2-3; the D is unclear. This CDR3 is built from 14 residues. Germline CDR1 reads SGHTA; CDR2 reads FQGNSA. V shed 4 bases and J shed 0 bases, with 8 bases lying between them. The CDR3: CASSYVESTDTQYF. The CDR3 nucleotides read TGTGCCAGCAGCTATGTAGAGAGCACAGATACGCAGTATTTT.

There are many counts of this clonotype. V is TRBV6-5 and J is TRBJ1-1; 10 bases map to TRBD1. The CDR3 loop spans 13 amino acids. Germline V CDR1 and CDR2: MNHEY, SVGAGI. V lost 5 bases and J lost 8; bases outside the gene matches: 5. The CDR3 coding sequence is TGTGCCAGCAGTGCCGACAGGGGGCCCGAAGCTTTCTTT. This gives the protein CASSADRGPEAFF.

This clonotype has just a few counts. The gene calls are TRBV10-2 and TRBJ1-1; 8 bases agree with TRBD1. There are 13 residues in the CDR3. From germline, CDR1 is WSHSY and CDR2 SAAADI. The trim removed 6 bases at V and 0 bases at J, leaving 0 bases unmatched. As DNA, the CDR3 is TGCGCCAGCAGGACAGGGGTGAACACTGAAGCTTTCTTT. Translated, it gives CASRTGVNTEAFF.

This chain links TRBV7-2 with TRBJ2-5; 11 nucleotides match TRBD1. Germline V gives CDR1 SGHTA, CDR2 FQGNSA. The CDR3 spans 16 residues. The V gene end was trimmed by 6 bases and the J gene end by 5 bases; junction bases not matched to a gene: 11. The CDR3, as DNA: TGTGCCAGCAGGCCGCCCGGGACAGGGGGTTGGGAGACCCAGTACTTC. Translation gives CASRPPGTGGWETQYF.

The V call is TRBV6-4, the J call TRBJ1-1; 7 bases match TRBD1. CDR3 size: 15 residues. CDR1 and CDR2 (germline): MRHNA, SNTAGT. Trimming removed 5 bases from V and 1 base from J; junction bases left unmatched: 7. CDR3 nucleotide sequence: TGTGCCAGCAGTTACAGGGGACACGAGAACACTGAAGCTTTCTTT. This translates into CASSYRGHENTEAFF.